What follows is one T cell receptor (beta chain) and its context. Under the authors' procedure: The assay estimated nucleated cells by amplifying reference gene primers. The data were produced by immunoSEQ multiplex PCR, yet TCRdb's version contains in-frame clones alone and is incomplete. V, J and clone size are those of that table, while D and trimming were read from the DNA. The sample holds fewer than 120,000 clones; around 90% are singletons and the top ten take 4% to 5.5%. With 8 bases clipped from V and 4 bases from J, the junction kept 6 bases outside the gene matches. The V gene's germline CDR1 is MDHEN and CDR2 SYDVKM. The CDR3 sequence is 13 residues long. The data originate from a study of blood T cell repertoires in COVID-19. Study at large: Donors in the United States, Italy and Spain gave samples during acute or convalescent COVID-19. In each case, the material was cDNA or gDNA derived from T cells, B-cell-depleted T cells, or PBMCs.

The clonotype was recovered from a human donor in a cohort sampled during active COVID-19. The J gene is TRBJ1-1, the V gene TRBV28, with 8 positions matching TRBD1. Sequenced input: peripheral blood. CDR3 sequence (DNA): TGTGCCAGCCTGACAGGGGTTGCCACTGAAGCTTTCTTT. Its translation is CASLTGVATEAFF.